The 24 T cell receptor beta chains given below trace back to one sample, sequenced in a study of CD8 T cells in Susac syndrome. RNA in amounts of roughly 0.5 to 1 ug was reverse transcribed with random hexamers. TCRdb redid the calling of the immunoSEQ multiplex PCR reads with MiXCR, one entry per CDR3 protein. The sample lists 250,000 to 350,000 distinct CDR3 sequences, 80% to 90% occurring once. The sample was CD8+ T cells from PBMCs. The source is a human donor with multiple sclerosis.

The chain has TRBV15 and TRBJ2-3; D unresolved. The CDR3 is 13 residues long. Trimming took off 0 bases at V and 10 bases at J, with 11 bases between the two ends. Germline lookup yields CDR1 LNHNV and CDR2 YYDKDF (reference sequence). CDR3 coding DNA: TGTGCCACCAGCAGAGATATTCCGGATCCGCAGTATTTT. Protein sequence: CATSRDIPDPQYF.

The rearrangement joins TRBV2 to TRBJ2-7; TRBD1 is a possible D gene (6 bases). The CDR3 has 12 amino acids. Trimming stripped 5 bases from V and 5 bases from J, with 10 bases between. Looked up from germline, CDR1 is SNHLY and CDR2 is FYNNEI. CDR3 protein: CASSKTGNEQYF. The CDR3 DNA reads as TGTGCCAGCAGTAAAACAGGGAACGAGCAGTACTTC.

This chain connects TRBV28 to TRBJ1-1; D is perhaps TRBD1 (6 bases). In germline, CDR1 is MDHEN, CDR2 SYDVKM. V lost 1 base and J lost 5, with 32 bases in between. The CDR3 has 21 amino acids. The CDR3 bases are TGTGCCAGCAGTTTATTTTCCCCCGCCGGGCAAAGAGGGGGAAGTAGGACTGAAGCTTTCTTT. Translated, it gives CASSLFSPAGQRGGSRTEAFF.

V is TRBV29-1 and J is TRBJ2-4, with 7 nucleotides matching TRBD1. This CDR3 is built from 13 residues. CDR1 and CDR2 from the germline V gene are SQVTM and ANQGSEA. Germline trimming cut 4 bases from V and 4 bases from J; bases unmatched to any gene: 4. CDR3 region: CSVVGQVKNIQYF. As DNA, the CDR3 is TGCAGCGTTGTAGGACAGGTTAAAAACATTCAGTACTTC.

The chain links TRBV20-1 to TRBJ2-7; D perhaps matches TRBD2 (5 bases). The germline gives CDR1 DFQATT, CDR2 SNEGSKA (reference sequence). Trimming took 1 base from V and 2 from J, leaving 15 bases between them. The CDR3 consists of 15 residues. The CDR3 coding sequence is TGCAGTGCTAGAGGCGGGCAGGTCCCCCCCTACGAGCAGTACTTC. It translates to CSARGGQVPPYEQYF.

This clonotype showed up just a few times. This sequence joins TRBV7-2 and TRBJ2-5; 10 nucleotides align to TRBD2. With V trimmed by 5 bases and J by 5 bases, 8 bases remained unmatched. This CDR3 contains 15 residues. The germline CDR1 and CDR2 sequences are SGHTA and FQGNSA. The CDR3: CASSRWASGSETQYF. The CDR3 DNA reads TGTGCCAGCAGCCGATGGGCTAGCGGGAGTGAGACCCAGTACTTC.

The J gene is TRBJ2-1, the V gene TRBV11-2; 11 positions agree with TRBD2. Germline assignment: CDR1 SGHAT and CDR2 FQNNGV. The CDR3 has 14 residues. The J segment lost 8 bases and the V segment lost 3 bases, leaving 3 bases of the junction unmatched. The CDR3 reads CASSFSGRAHEQFF. DNA for the CDR3: TGTGCCAGCAGCTTTAGCGGGAGGGCCCATGAGCAGTTCTTC.

The genes are TRBV28 and TRBJ1-5, with 8 bases aligning to TRBD1. This CDR3 comprises 18 residues. Germline lookup yields CDR1 MDHEN and CDR2 SYDVKM. The junction had 15 bases not matched to a gene; V was cut back by 8 bases and J by 0 bases. Written as DNA, the CDR3 is TGTGCCAGCGGCTCTTCAGGGGGCAACCGTTATAGCAATCAGCCCCAGCATTTT. Protein product: CASGSSGGNRYSNQPQHF.

The chain combines TRBV24-1 with TRBJ2-5, with TRBD2 identical over 13 bases. V lost 10 bases to trimming and J lost 1 base; unmatched junction nucleotides: 2. Germline V gene sequence: CDR1 KGHDR, CDR2 SFDVKD. The CDR3 totals 14 residues. The CDR3 sequence is CATGTSGAQETQYF. The CDR3 DNA reads TGTGCCACGGGGACTAGCGGGGCCCAAGAGACCCAGTACTTC.

CDR3 nucleotides: TGTGCCAGCAGTCCGTTGGACTTTAATGAAAAACTGTTTTTT. It codes for CASSPLDFNEKLFF. The chain combines TRBV28 with TRBJ1-4, with D hard to call. This CDR3 contains 14 residues. Germline V lookup: CDR1 MDHEN, CDR2 SYDVKM. V shed 5 bases and J shed 4 bases, with 11 bases lying between them. Full variable domain (remainder filled in from reference TRBV28 and TRBJ1-4): DVKVTQSSRYLVKRTGEKVFLECVQDMDHENMFWYRQDPGLGLRLIYFSYDVKMKEKGDIPEGYSVSREKKERFSLILESASTNQTSMYLCASSPLDFNEKLFFGSGTQLSVL.

The chain employs TRBV5-6 and TRBJ2-3; no clear D gene. Per germline, CDR1 SGHDT and CDR2 YYEEEE. This CDR3 is built from 12 residues. V lost 3 bases and J 12 bases, leaving 14 bases between the germline ends. This CDR3 is CASSWASAYQYF. Written as DNA, the CDR3 is TGTGCCAGCAGCTGGGCCTCCGCTTATCAGTATTTT.

V usage is TRBV6-5 and J usage is TRBJ2-3, with 11 bases fitting TRBD2. Germline CDR1 reads MNHEY; CDR2 reads SVGAGI. The CDR3 is 15 amino acids. The V segment lost 7 bases and the J segment 7 bases; nucleotides outside the gene matches: 10. This CDR3 is CASKLGTSGSNTQYF. As DNA, the CDR3 is TGTGCCAGCAAACTCGGGACTAGCGGATCAAATACGCAGTATTTT.

This sequence joins TRBV9 and TRBJ2-7; 11 positions match TRBD2. The CDR3 has 14 residues. Germline V gives CDR1 SGDLS, CDR2 YYNGEE. The V segment lost 7 bases and the J segment 4 bases; nucleotides outside the gene matches: 7. The CDR3 DNA follows: TGTGCCAGCTCAAGGGCTAGCGGGAGGTACGAGCAGTACTTC. This sequence encodes CASSRASGRYEQYF.

CDR3 residues: CASSWTGAAGTSGRVGIYEQYF. CDR3 nucleotides: TGTGCCAGCAGCTGGACAGGGGCCGCCGGGACTAGCGGGAGAGTAGGGATCTACGAGCAGTACTTC. This chain links TRBV11-2 with TRBJ2-7; TRBD2 matches 14 bases. After removal of 4 bases from V and 3 bases from J, the junction contained 23 bases not matched to a gene. Germline V lookup: CDR1 SGHAT, CDR2 FQNNGV. This CDR3 has 22 amino acids.

The chain carries TRBV5-1 and TRBJ2-1; D is unresolved. Per germline, CDR1 SGHRS and CDR2 YFSETQ. V dropped 4 bases and J dropped 0 bases, with 8 bases sitting between them. The length of the CDR3 is 14 residues. The CDR3 nucleotides read TGCGCCAGCAGCATGGAGAGCTCCTACAATGAGCAGTTCTTC. The encoded protein is CASSMESSYNEQFF.

The chain uses TRBV25-1 and TRBJ1-4; no firm D call. This CDR3 comprises 15 residues. Per the germline V gene, CDR1 is MGHDK and CDR2 is SYGVNS. V was shortened by 4 bases and J by 5 bases, with 14 bases between the two germline ends. CDR3 protein: CASSVAAGSNEKLFF. In DNA, the CDR3 is TGTGCCAGCAGTGTGGCGGCGGGGTCGAATGAAAAACTGTTTTTT.

The J gene is TRBJ2-7, the V gene TRBV30; possible D gene TRBD2, 5 bases. V lost 1 base, J lost 3 bases, and 10 bases lay in between. This CDR3 is built from 13 residues. CDR1 is GTSNPN, CDR2 SVGIG, per germline (reference sequence). The CDR3 nucleotides read TGTGCCTGGAGTGGGAGGACGATCTACGAGCAGTACTTC. Protein product: CAWSGRTIYEQYF.

The V call is TRBV19, the J call TRBJ2-4; maybe TRBD2 (6 bases). CDR1 is LNHDA, CDR2 SQIVND, per germline (reference sequence). The CDR3 length is 13 residues. V was trimmed by 4 bases and J by 8 bases, leaving 12 bases between them. In nucleotides, the CDR3 is TGTGCCAGTAGTACGACTAGTGGGGACATTCAGTACTTC. Its translation: CASSTTSGDIQYF.

Here the CDR3 DNA reads TGTGCCAGCAGTCGAGGAGACCTTAACGCTTACGAGCAGTACTTC. This gives the protein CASSRGDLNAYEQYF. The chain carries TRBV13 and TRBJ2-7; D uncertain. V dropped 6 bases and J dropped 4 bases, with 19 bases sitting between them. The germline gives CDR1 PRHDT, CDR2 FYEKMQ (reference sequence). The CDR3 totals 15 residues.

This clonotype has only one observation. This chain connects TRBV13 to TRBJ2-7; D is perhaps TRBD2 (6 bases). The CDR3 is 14 amino acids. V shed 5 bases and J shed 2 bases, with 13 bases lying between them. Germline-derived CDR1 and CDR2 are PRHDT and FYEKMQ (reference sequence). The CDR3 coding sequence is TGTGCCAGCAGCCCCCGGGACTTAGCCTACGAGCAGTACTTC. Translation gives CASSPRDLAYEQYF.

This chain joins TRBV19 and TRBJ2-4; 8 bases are a match to TRBD2. With V trimmed by 4 bases and J by 10 bases, 15 bases remained unmatched. The CDR3 totals 16 residues. Germline values: CDR1 LNHDA, CDR2 SQIVND (reference sequence). The CDR3 loop is CASSTSSGLSWGIQYF. CDR3 nucleotides: TGTGCCAGTAGTACTTCTAGCGGGTTAAGTTGGGGTATTCAGTACTTC.

The chain joins TRBV7-9 to TRBJ2-7; D tentatively fits TRBD1 or TRBD2 (5 bases each). From germline, CDR1 is SEHNR and CDR2 FQNEAQ (reference sequence). The CDR3 extends over 13 amino acids. Trimming removed 5 bases from V and 5 bases from J, with 13 bases in between. The CDR3 coding sequence is TGTGCCAGCAGCCCCCCCGGGACCCACGAGCAGTACTTC. Protein: CASSPPGTHEQYF.

V and J are TRBV28 and TRBJ1-5, with a tentative D call TRBD1 (6 bases). With 6 bases removed from V and 4 bases from J, the gap between germline ends came to 13 bases. The CDR3 extends over 14 amino acids. CDR1 and CDR2 from the germline V gene are MDHEN and SYDVKM. The CDR3 DNA reads TGTGCCAGCAGCGACCGGACAGTAAATCAGCCCCAGCATTTT. It specifies CASSDRTVNQPQHF.

The chain combines TRBV9 with TRBJ2-1, with TRBD1 identical over 8 bases. Germline lookup yields CDR1 SGDLS and CDR2 YYNGEE. V trimming: 3 bases; J trimming: 0 bases; junction bases outside the gene matches: 5. There are 16 residues in the CDR3. The DNA for the CDR3 is TGTGCCAGCAGCGGACCGACAGGGGCCTCCTACAATGAGCAGTTCTTC. Protein product: CASSGPTGASYNEQFF.